The 7 T cell receptor beta chains below were found in one sample sequenced in a study of T cell changes during pregnancy in multiple sclerosis. Here immunoSEQ multiplex PCR was the method, and the copy in TCRdb shows in-frame clones only, minus some. The sample yields nearly 110,000 clones, just under 95% seen once. Sequencing used peripheral blood, obtained in the third trimester of pregnancy. The receptor set was obtained from a female donor in good health, enrolled as a control in a pregnancy study.

The chain carries TRBV30 and TRBJ1-2; no reliable D call. With 0 bases removed from V and 7 bases from J, the gap between germline ends came to 9 bases. The CDR3 length is 12 residues. Germline V gene lookup returns CDR1 GTSNPN and CDR2 SVGIG (reference sequence). CDR3 nucleotides: TGTGCCTGGAGTGTAAGCCCCGGTGGCTACACCTTC. As protein: CAWSVSPGGYTF.

The chain carries TRBV6-5 and TRBJ2-1, with 8 bases lining up with TRBD1. The CDR3 sequence is 15 residues long. Trimming took 5 bases from V and 7 from J; bases not matched to a gene: 10. The germline V gene encodes CDR1 MNHEY and CDR2 SVGAGI. CDR3 nucleotide sequence: TGTGCCAGCAGTGGCCCGAGGACAGGGTTGAATGAGCAGTTCTTC. Its translation: CASSGPRTGLNEQFF.

V gene TRBV6-6 combines with J gene TRBJ1-6; D possibly corresponds to TRBD1 (5 bases). Trimming pared 3 bases from V and 7 bases from J, leaving 13 bases between. Germline lookup yields CDR1 MNHNY and CDR2 SVGAGI (reference sequence). The CDR3 extends over 15 amino acids. The DNA of the CDR3 is TGTGCCAGCAGTTATTCAGGGCACCCGAATTCACCCCTCCACTTT. Translation: CASSYSGHPNSPLHF.

The chain carries TRBV5-4 and TRBJ2-6, with TRBD1 as a possible D gene (6 bases). Germline-derived CDR1 and CDR2 are SGHNT and YYREEE (reference sequence). CDR3 length: 16 amino acids. V shed 4 bases and J shed 0 bases, with 11 bases lying between them. The CDR3 nucleotides read TGTGCCAGCAGCCCAGGACAGAACTCTGGGGCCAACGTCCTGACTTTC. It yields the protein CASSPGQNSGANVLTF.

The chain combines TRBV30 with TRBJ2-5; D unresolved. V dropped 2 bases and J dropped 0 bases, with 7 bases sitting between them. Germline V gene lookup returns CDR1 GTSNPN and CDR2 SVGIG (reference sequence). This CDR3 contains 13 residues. The CDR3 DNA is TGTGCCTGGAGTTCGGAGAACCAAGAGACCCAGTACTTC. As protein: CAWSSENQETQYF.

The chain has TRBV6-1 and TRBJ2-7; D not resolved. Trimming stripped 10 bases from V and 6 bases from J, with 16 bases between. The CDR3 spans 12 residues. Germline V CDR1 and CDR2: MNHNS, SASEGT. The CDR3 sequence is CATVRSGAEQYF. CDR3 nucleotide sequence: TGTGCCACCGTCAGGTCAGGTGCCGAGCAGTACTTC.

CDR3 sequence (DNA): TGTGCCAGCATCCGGACTAGCGGGGGCGTGAACACCGGGGAGCTGTTTTTT. Translating it yields CASIRTSGGVNTGELFF. The J gene is TRBJ2-2, the V gene TRBV7-2; 13 positions match TRBD2. V was pared by 7 bases and J by 1 base, with 6 bases of the junction left unmatched. CDR1 is SGHTA and CDR2 is FQGNSA in the germline V gene. This CDR3 region has 17 residues.